The 30 T cell receptor beta chains listed next were all sequenced from one sample in a study of blood T cell repertoires in COVID-19. Assay used: immunoSEQ multiplex PCR; TCRdb lists only in-frame clones, some missing. The table records under 200,000 clones, approximately 81% of them present only once. The specimen was peripheral blood. These receptors came from a woman aged 50 to 60 with COVID-19, enrolled during active disease.

This chain links TRBV28 with TRBJ1-6, with TRBD1 identical over 11 bases. Germline values: CDR1 MDHEN, CDR2 SYDVKM. Trimming at V came to 5 bases and at J to 3 bases, leaving 12 bases not matched to a gene. The CDR3 is made up of 19 amino acids. The CDR3 spells CASSPTPGQGDFYNSPLHF. The CDR3 bases are TGTGCCAGCAGTCCCACCCCGGGACAGGGGGACTTCTATAATTCACCCCTCCACTTT.

This chain uses TRBV3-1 (or the pseudogene TRBV3-2) with TRBJ1-2; D is uncertain. The CDR3 contains 14 residues. Germline CDR1 LGHDT, CDR2 YNNKEL (reference sequence). Trimming stripped 0 bases from V and 7 bases from J, with 12 bases between. CDR3 nucleotide sequence: TGTGCCAGCAGCCAAGATCGGGGAGGGTCTGGCTACACCTTC. This translates into CASSQDRGGSGYTF.

This chain uses TRBV19 with TRBJ1-1; 11 positions agree with TRBD1. CDR1 and CDR2 (germline): LNHDA, SQIVND (reference sequence). After removal of 5 bases from V and 5 bases from J, the junction contained 7 bases not matched to a gene. This CDR3 comprises 15 residues. The CDR3 is CASSAGQGAKTEAFF. Written as DNA, the CDR3 is TGTGCCAGTAGTGCCGGACAGGGGGCGAAGACTGAAGCTTTCTTT.

This chain connects TRBV30 to TRBJ1-1; possible D gene TRBD1, 6 bases. Germline CDR1 GTSNPN, CDR2 SVGIG (reference sequence). Between the trimmed V and J ends, which lost 1 base and 4 bases, there was a span of 16 bases. This CDR3 is 15 amino acids long. The CDR3 loop reads CAWSATGREGTEAFF. As DNA, the CDR3 is TGTGCCTGGAGTGCAACAGGGAGAGAGGGCACTGAAGCTTTCTTT.

V and J are TRBV30 and TRBJ2-2, with 10 bases matching TRBD1. CDR3 length: 15 amino acids. Germline CDR1 GTSNPN, CDR2 SVGIG (reference sequence). The V gene end was trimmed by 2 bases and the J gene end by 2 bases; junction bases not matched to a gene: 2. CDR3 region: CAWSRQGANTGELFF. For the CDR3, the DNA is TGTGCCTGGAGTCGACAGGGGGCTAACACCGGGGAGCTGTTTTTT.

The V call is TRBV4-1, the J call TRBJ1-2, with D unresolved. Germline-derived CDR1 and CDR2 are MGHRA and YSYEKL. Deletions cut 0 bases from V and 1 base from J, with 6 bases between. The CDR3 is 14 residues long. In DNA form, the CDR3 reads TGCGCCAGCAGCCAAGAATCGGGTAACTATGGCTACACCTTC. Protein: CASSQESGNYGYTF.

This clone was counted only a few times. This chain links TRBV19 with TRBJ2-3; D is perhaps TRBD2 (5 bases). The germline V and J ends were trimmed by 4 bases and 6 bases, with 8 bases remaining between them. The length of the CDR3 is 12 residues. CDR1 is LNHDA, CDR2 SQIVND, per germline (reference sequence). The CDR3 DNA sequence: TGTGCCAGTAGTACCGGCGGGGATACGCAGTATTTT. This encodes CASSTGGDTQYF.

J is TRBJ2-7 and V is TRBV3-1 (or the pseudogene TRBV3-2); TRBD2 matches 8 bases. This CDR3 comprises 18 residues. CDR1 and CDR2 from the germline V gene are LGHDT and YNNKEL (reference sequence). After removal of 4 bases from V and 2 bases from J, the junction contained 16 bases not matched to a gene. The CDR3 loop is CASSRVAGGGALAYEQYF. In nucleotides, the CDR3 is TGTGCCAGCAGCCGAGTCGCGGGGGGCGGGGCGCTTGCCTACGAGCAGTACTTC.

The chain links TRBV4-1 to TRBJ2-2; 10 bases are shared with TRBD1. The V gene's germline CDR1 is MGHRA and CDR2 YSYEKL. CDR3 size: 19 residues. Germline trimming cut 3 bases from V and 2 bases from J; bases unmatched to any gene: 12. The CDR3 DNA reads as TGCGCCAGCAGCCATCAAACCCCGGACAGGGGGGGTAACACCGGGGAGCTGTTTTTT. Residues: CASSHQTPDRGGNTGELFF.

To note about this clone: Other DNA sequences in this specimen translate into the identical CDR3. This sequence joins TRBV18 and TRBJ1-3; 8 bases agree with TRBD1. The V gene's germline CDR1 is KGHSH and CDR2 LQKENI. CDR3 size: 15 residues. J lost 2 bases, V lost 3 bases, and 3 bases had no gene match. The CDR3 is CASSPPGQAGNTIYF. As DNA, the CDR3 is TGTGCCAGCTCACCTCCGGGACAGGCTGGAAACACCATATATTTT.

This clone was detected only once. The V call is TRBV15, the J call TRBJ2-3; 10 positions agree with TRBD2. Germline V gene data show CDR1 as LNHNV and CDR2 as YYDKDF (reference sequence). This CDR3 comprises 18 residues. Trimming removed 0 bases from V and 3 bases from J; junction bases left unmatched: 9. The CDR3 is CATSRELQPSGGTDTQYF. For the CDR3, the DNA is TGTGCCACCAGCAGAGAGCTCCAACCTAGCGGGGGAACAGATACGCAGTATTTT.

This rearrangement joins TRBV19 to TRBJ1-4, with TRBD1 matching 7 bases. The CDR3 length is 16 residues. Germline V gene lookup returns CDR1 LNHDA and CDR2 SQIVND (reference sequence). The V segment lost 5 bases and the J segment 0 bases; nucleotides outside the gene matches: 6. The CDR3 protein is CASSADRTPTNEKLFF. CDR3 bases: TGTGCCAGTAGTGCGGACAGGACCCCAACTAATGAAAAACTGTTTTTT.

The V and J genes are TRBV5-1 and TRBJ2-2; 11 positions match TRBD2. CDR1 SGHRS and CDR2 YFSETQ come from the germline V gene. The CDR3 loop spans 16 amino acids. V gave up 2 bases and J gave up 4 bases; unmatched junction bases: 4. The CDR3 coding sequence is TGCGCCAGCAGCTTACGACTAGCGGGGAGCACCGGGGAGCTGTTTTTT. Translated: CASSLRLAGSTGELFF.

CDR3 in DNA: TGCGCCAGCAGCCCGACAGTCACAGATACGCAGTATTTT. Encoded protein: CASSPTVTDTQYF. The V call is TRBV5-1, the J call TRBJ2-3; the D gene is possibly TRBD1 (5 bases). Per the germline V gene, CDR1 is SGHRS and CDR2 is YFSETQ. This CDR3 spans 13 amino acids. Trimming shortened V by 4 bases and J by 2 bases, and 8 bases separated the two germline ends.

CDR3 residues: CASSSRQESYEQYF. The DNA of the CDR3 is TGTGCCAGCAGCTCCCGACAGGAATCCTACGAGCAGTACTTC. The rearrangement links TRBV7-9 to TRBJ2-7, with a possible D match to TRBD1 (6 bases). This CDR3 has 14 amino acids. V was clipped by 4 bases and J by 1 base, with 11 bases between them. From germline, CDR1 is SEHNR and CDR2 FQNEAQ (reference sequence).

The chain employs TRBV5-1 and TRBJ1-3; possible D gene TRBD1, 5 bases. The CDR3 contains 16 residues. Per germline, CDR1 SGHRS and CDR2 YFSETQ. With 0 bases removed from V and 0 bases from J, the gap between germline ends came to 10 bases. The CDR3, as DNA: TGCGCCAGCAGCTTGGGAGGACAAACCTCTGGAAACACCATATATTTT. The encoded protein is CASSLGGQTSGNTIYF. Together with reference TRBV5-1 and TRBJ1-3, the CDR3 gives the full variable domain: KAGVTQTPRYLIKTRGQQVTLSCSPISGHRSVSWYQQTPGQGLQFLFEYFSETQRNKGNFPGRFSGRQFSNSRSEMNVSTLELGDSALYLCASSLGGQTSGNTIYFGEGSWLTVV.

This chain links TRBV7-9 with TRBJ2-3; TRBD2 is a possible D gene (6 bases). The V gene's germline CDR1 is SEHNR and CDR2 FQNEAQ (reference sequence). Trimming removed 2 bases from V and 8 bases from J, with 14 bases in between. The CDR3 length is 14 residues. The CDR3 DNA follows: TGTGCCAGCAGCTTAAATCAGGACTACGGTACGCAGTATTTT. Translation gives CASSLNQDYGTQYF.

CDR3 bases: TGTGCCAGCATCCCCCCAGGGGCCTACGAGCAGTACTTC. It encodes CASIPPGAYEQYF. The chain uses TRBV6-5 and TRBJ2-7, with a possible D match to TRBD1 (6 bases). The germline V gene encodes CDR1 MNHEY and CDR2 SVGAGI. This CDR3 is built from 13 residues. V dropped 7 bases and J dropped 2 bases, with 12 bases sitting between them.

The chain carries TRBV2 and TRBJ1-1, with TRBD1 matching 7 bases. The CDR3 runs 15 residues. V dropped 7 bases and J dropped 0; count of bases not matched to a gene: 8. CDR1 is SNHLY and CDR2 is FYNNEI in the germline V gene. The CDR3 DNA reads as TGTGCCAGCATAAGGGACAGCCAATTGAACACTGAAGCTTTCTTT. Protein product: CASIRDSQLNTEAFF. The complete variable domain, with remaining parts taken from reference TRBV2 and TRBJ1-1, reads EPEVTQTPSHQVTQMGQEVILRCVPISNHLYFYWYRQILGQKVEFLVSFYNNEISEKSEIFDDQFSVERPDGSNFTLKIRSTKLEDSAMYFCASIRDSQLNTEAFFGQGTRLTVV.

The gene calls are TRBV5-1 and TRBJ2-7; 12 bases match TRBD1. The CDR3 extends over 14 amino acids. Germline-derived CDR1 and CDR2 are SGHRS and YFSETQ. V shed 1 base and J 6 bases; nucleotides not matched to a gene: 2. In DNA form, the CDR3 reads TGCGCCAGCAGCTTGCGGGACAGGGGGCTCGAGCAGTACTTC. Translating it yields CASSLRDRGLEQYF.

V gene TRBV10-3 combines with J gene TRBJ1-2; 7 nucleotides match TRBD1. In germline, CDR1 is ENHRY, CDR2 SYGVKD. With V trimmed by 3 bases and J by 6 bases, 7 bases remained unmatched. The CDR3 loop spans 14 amino acids. The CDR3 reads CAISDKGALDGYTF. CDR3 nucleotides: TGTGCCATCAGTGACAAGGGGGCGTTGGATGGCTACACCTTC.

This clone was picked up one time. The chain carries TRBV7-3 and TRBJ1-1; D is unclear. The V end lost 5 bases, the J end lost 3 bases, and 10 bases lay between the germline ends. The CDR3 totals 13 residues. CDR1 is SGHTA and CDR2 is FQGTGA in the germline V gene. CDR3 in amino acids: CASSAQTDTEAFF. DNA for the CDR3: TGTGCCAGCAGCGCCCAAACAGACACTGAAGCTTTCTTT.

V usage is TRBV5-5 and J usage is TRBJ1-1, with D maybe TRBD1 (5 bases). CDR3 length: 13 residues. Germline assignment: CDR1 SGHKS and CDR2 YYEKEE (reference sequence). With 3 bases removed from V and 0 bases from J, the gap between germline ends came to 6 bases. This CDR3 reads CASSWDLNTEAFF. The DNA of the CDR3 is TGTGCCAGCAGCTGGGACTTGAACACTGAAGCTTTCTTT.

V usage is TRBV3-1 (or the pseudogene TRBV3-2) and J usage is TRBJ1-2, with D possibly TRBD1 on 5 matching bases. With 1 base removed from V and 2 bases from J, the gap between germline ends came to 11 bases. Germline V gene lookup returns CDR1 LGHDT and CDR2 YNNKEL (reference sequence). The CDR3 has 15 amino acids. The CDR3: CASSQGEGANYGYTF. CDR3 bases: TGTGCCAGCAGCCAAGGCGAAGGGGCAAACTATGGCTACACCTTC.

CDR3 protein: CATSDPTPGTVNTGELFF. The CDR3 DNA reads as TGTGCCACCAGTGACCCTACCCCCGGGACAGTAAACACCGGGGAGCTGTTTTTT. This chain joins TRBV24-1 and TRBJ2-2; 7 bases align to TRBD1. From germline, CDR1 is KGHDR and CDR2 SFDVKD. The CDR3 loop spans 18 amino acids. With 4 bases clipped from V and 2 bases from J, the junction kept 12 bases outside the gene matches.

This clone appeared a single time. The V call is TRBV27, the J call TRBJ1-6; D unclear. The CDR3 has 14 residues. Germline values: CDR1 MNHEY, CDR2 SMNVEV (reference sequence). V lost 3 bases to trimming and J lost 6 bases, with 9 bases between them. The CDR3 spells CASSLRRFNSPLHF. In DNA, the CDR3 is TGTGCCAGCAGTTTGCGCCGGTTTAATTCACCCCTCCACTTT.

This chain links TRBV21-1 with TRBJ1-5. TRBV21-1 constitutes a pseudogene. The CDR3 has 17 residues. The CDR3 loop reads CASSKFPDSYSNQPQHF. CDR3 nucleotide sequence: TGTGCCAGCAGCAAGTTTCCGGACTCTTATAGCAATCAGCCCCAGCATTTT.

The V and J genes are TRBV6-2 or TRBV6-3 and TRBJ1-1, with TRBD1 as a possible D gene (6 bases). The CDR3 contains 17 residues. V was trimmed by 0 bases and J by 7 bases, leaving 21 bases between them. The germline gives CDR1 MNHEY, CDR2 SVGEGT. The CDR3 nucleotides read TGTGCCAGCAGTTACTCGATTCAGGGGATGAAGACGGTTGAAGCTTTCTTT. Protein product: CASSYSIQGMKTVEAFF.

This rearrangement joins TRBV5-5 to TRBJ2-6; the match to TRBD1 covers 7 bases. Germline CDR1 and CDR2: SGHKS and YYEKEE (reference sequence). The CDR3 length is 17 residues. V was pared by 3 bases and J by 1 base, with 7 bases of the junction left unmatched. Here the CDR3 DNA reads TGTGCCAGCAGCTCCAGACAGGGTGCGTCTGGGGCCAACGTCCTGACTTTC. Translated: CASSSRQGASGANVLTF.

This sequence joins TRBV28 and TRBJ1-6; TRBD1 matches 7 bases. Trimming at V came to 5 bases and at J to 14 bases, leaving 15 bases not matched to a gene. Germline V gene data show CDR1 as MDHEN and CDR2 as SYDVKM. CDR3 length: 15 residues. This CDR3 is CASSLRDSPPGALHF. The CDR3 DNA reads TGTGCCAGCAGTCTCCGGGACAGCCCTCCTGGGGCCCTCCACTTT. The full variable domain, completed using reference TRBV28 and TRBJ1-6, is DVKVTQSSRYLVKRTGEKVFLECVQDMDHENMFWYRQDPGLGLRLIYFSYDVKMKEKGDIPEGYSVSREKKERFSLILESASTNQTSMYLCASSLRDSPPGALHFGNGTRLTVT.